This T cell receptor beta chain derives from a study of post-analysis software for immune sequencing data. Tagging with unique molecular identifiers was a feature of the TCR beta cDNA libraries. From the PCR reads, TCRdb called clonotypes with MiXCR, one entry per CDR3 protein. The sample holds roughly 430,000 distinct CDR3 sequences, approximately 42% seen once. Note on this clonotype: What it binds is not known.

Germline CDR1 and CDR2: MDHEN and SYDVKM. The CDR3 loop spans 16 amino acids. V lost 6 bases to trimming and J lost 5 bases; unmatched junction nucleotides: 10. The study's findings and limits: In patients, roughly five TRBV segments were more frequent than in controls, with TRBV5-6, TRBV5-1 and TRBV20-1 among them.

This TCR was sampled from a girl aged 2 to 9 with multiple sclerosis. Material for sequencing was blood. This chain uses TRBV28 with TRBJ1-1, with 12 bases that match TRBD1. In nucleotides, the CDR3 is TGTGCCAGCAGCTTCCGGGACAGGGGGCGAAGTACTGAAGCTTTCTTT. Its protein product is CASSFRDRGRSTEAFF. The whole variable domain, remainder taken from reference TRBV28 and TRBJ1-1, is DVKVTQSSRYLVKRTGEKVFLECVQDMDHENMFWYRQDPGLGLRLIYFSYDVKMKEKGDIPEGYSVSREKKERFSLILESASTNQTSMYLCASSFRDRGRSTEAFFGQGTRLTVV.